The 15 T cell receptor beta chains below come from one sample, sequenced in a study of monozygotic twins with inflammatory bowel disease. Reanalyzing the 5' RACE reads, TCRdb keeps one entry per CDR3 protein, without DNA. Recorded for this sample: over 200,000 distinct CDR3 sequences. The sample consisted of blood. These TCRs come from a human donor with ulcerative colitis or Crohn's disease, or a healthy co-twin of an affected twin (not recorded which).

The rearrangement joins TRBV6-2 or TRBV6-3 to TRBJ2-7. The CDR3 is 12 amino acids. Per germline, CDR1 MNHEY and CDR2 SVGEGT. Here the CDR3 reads CASCTVAYEQYF.

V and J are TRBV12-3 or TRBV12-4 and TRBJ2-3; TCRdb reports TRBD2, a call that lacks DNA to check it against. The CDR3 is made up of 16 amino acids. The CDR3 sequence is CATRKLAGVSTDTQYF.

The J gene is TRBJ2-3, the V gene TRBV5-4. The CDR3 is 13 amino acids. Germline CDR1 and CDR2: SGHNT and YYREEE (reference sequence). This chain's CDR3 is CASSLSGVDTQYF.

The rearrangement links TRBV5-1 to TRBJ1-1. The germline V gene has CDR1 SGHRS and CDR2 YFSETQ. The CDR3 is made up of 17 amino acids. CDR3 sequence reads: CASSPRQGLGQNTEAFF.

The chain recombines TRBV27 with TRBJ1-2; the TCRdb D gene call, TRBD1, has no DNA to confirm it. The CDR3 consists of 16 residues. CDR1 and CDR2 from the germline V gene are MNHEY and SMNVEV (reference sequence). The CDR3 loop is CASSQGQGGIGYGYTF.

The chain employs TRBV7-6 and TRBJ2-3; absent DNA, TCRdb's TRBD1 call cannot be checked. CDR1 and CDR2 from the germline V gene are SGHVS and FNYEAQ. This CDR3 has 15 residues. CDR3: CASSDSGGVTDTQYF.

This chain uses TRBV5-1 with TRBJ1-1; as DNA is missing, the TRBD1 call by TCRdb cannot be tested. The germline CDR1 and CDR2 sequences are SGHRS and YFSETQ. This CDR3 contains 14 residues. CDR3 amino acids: CASSQQGRFTEAFF.

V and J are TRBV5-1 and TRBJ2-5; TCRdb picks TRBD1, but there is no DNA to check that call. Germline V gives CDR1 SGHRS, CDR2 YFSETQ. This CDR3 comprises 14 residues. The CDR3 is CASSLGTPAETQYF.

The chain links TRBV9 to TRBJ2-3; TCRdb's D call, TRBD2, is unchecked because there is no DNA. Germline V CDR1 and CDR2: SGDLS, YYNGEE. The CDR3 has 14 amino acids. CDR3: CASSGRLAMDTQYF. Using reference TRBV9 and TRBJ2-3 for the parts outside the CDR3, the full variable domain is DSGVTQTPKHLITATGQRVTLRCSPRSGDLSVYWYQQSLDQGLQFLIQYYNGEERAKGNILERFSAQQFPDLHSELNLSSLELGDSALYFCASSGRLAMDTQYFGPGTRLTVL.

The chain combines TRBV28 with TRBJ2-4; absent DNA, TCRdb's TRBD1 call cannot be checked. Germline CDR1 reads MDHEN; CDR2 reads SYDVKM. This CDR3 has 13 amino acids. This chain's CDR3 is CASSRSGGDIQYF.

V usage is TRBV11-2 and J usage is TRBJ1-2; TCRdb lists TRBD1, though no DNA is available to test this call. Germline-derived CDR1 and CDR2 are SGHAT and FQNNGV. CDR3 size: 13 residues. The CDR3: CASSSGPNYGYTF.

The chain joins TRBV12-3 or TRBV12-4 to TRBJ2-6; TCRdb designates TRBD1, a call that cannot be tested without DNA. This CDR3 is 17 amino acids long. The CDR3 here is CASSRQGASSGANVLTF.

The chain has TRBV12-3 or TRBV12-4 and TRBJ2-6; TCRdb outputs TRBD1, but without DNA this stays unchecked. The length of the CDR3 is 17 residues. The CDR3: CASSPGNLRSGANVLTF.

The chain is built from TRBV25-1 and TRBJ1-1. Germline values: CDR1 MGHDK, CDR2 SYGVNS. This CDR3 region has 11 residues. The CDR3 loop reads CASSDYPRAFF.

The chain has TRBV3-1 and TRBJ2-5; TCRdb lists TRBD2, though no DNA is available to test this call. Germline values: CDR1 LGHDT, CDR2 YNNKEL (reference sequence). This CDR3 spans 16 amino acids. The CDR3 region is CASSLLLAGAQETQYF.